This T cell receptor (beta chain) stems from a study of cytomegalovirus exposure and HLA in healthy donors. The CDR3 is 20 amino acids. The germline V gene has CDR1 MDHEN and CDR2 SYDVKM. Trimming at V came to 5 bases and at J to 4 bases, leaving 22 bases not matched to a gene. The study ran its PCR with 60 Vbeta and 13 Jbeta primers. Libraries were prepared by immunoSEQ multiplex PCR; TCRdb keeps only in-frame clonotypes and omits some of them. Counted here are under 200,000 clones, 76% occurring once; the ten biggest clones make up less than 0.9%. Study-wide points: Relative to equally common others, HLA-associated TCR beta chains showed greater clonal expansion in a later analysis. Fewer N-insertions (relative to the roughly 660-donor mean) were reportedly seen in an Asian-associated ancestry cluster in a later analysis.

Points on this clone: Its antigen is unidentified.

The TCR originated in a female donor in good health and CMV-seronegative. The chain couples TRBV28 to TRBJ2-7; 11 bases agree with TRBD2. Material: PBMCs. The CDR3 loop reads CASSPLGLGAGTSGVYEQYF. CDR3 bases: TGTGCCAGCAGTCCCCTAGGATTGGGGGCCGGGACTAGCGGAGTTTACGAGCAGTACTTC.